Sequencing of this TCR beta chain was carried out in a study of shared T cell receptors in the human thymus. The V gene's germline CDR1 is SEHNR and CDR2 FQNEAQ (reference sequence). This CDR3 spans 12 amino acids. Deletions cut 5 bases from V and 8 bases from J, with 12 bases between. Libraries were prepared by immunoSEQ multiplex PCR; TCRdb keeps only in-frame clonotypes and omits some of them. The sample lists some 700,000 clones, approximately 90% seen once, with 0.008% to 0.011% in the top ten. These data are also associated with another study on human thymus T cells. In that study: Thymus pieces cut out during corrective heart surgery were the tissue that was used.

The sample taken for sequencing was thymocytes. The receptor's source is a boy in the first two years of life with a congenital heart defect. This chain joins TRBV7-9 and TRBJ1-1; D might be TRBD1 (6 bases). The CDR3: CASSRDRFEAFF. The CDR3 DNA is TGTGCCAGCAGCAGAGACAGGTTCGAAGCTTTCTTT.